These T cell receptor beta chains were read from a single sample in a study of T cell responses to AZD1222 COVID-19 vaccine. This table comes from immunoSEQ multiplex PCR, and its TCRdb copy is limited to in-frame clones, with some not included. The sample has 80,000 to 130,000 clones, more than 75% seen once; the top ten hold less than 3.5%. The material was peripheral blood, obtained on day 0 of AZD1222 vaccination. All receptors come from an adult in good health. CDR3s include the opening cysteine and the closing phenylalanine or tryptophan. The order of the fields is V gene, J gene, CDR3 protein.

v_call: TRBV5-1; j_call: TRBJ1-4; cdr3_aa: CASSLGGTPGEKLFF
v_call: TRBV18; j_call: TRBJ2-3; cdr3_aa: CASSPQGAAADTQYF
v_call: TRBV19; j_call: TRBJ1-5; cdr3_aa: CASSLAHKQGNQPQHF
v_call: TRBV2; j_call: TRBJ2-1; cdr3_aa: CASSLGPYNEQFF
v_call: TRBV5-8; j_call: TRBJ2-7; cdr3_aa: CASSLKMVREVTYEQYF
v_call: TRBV9; j_call: TRBJ1-4; cdr3_aa: CASSPRPAANEKLFF
v_call: TRBV9; j_call: TRBJ1-1; cdr3_aa: CASSVRQGASEAFF
v_call: TRBV3-1/TRBV3-2; j_call: TRBJ1-1; cdr3_aa: CASSTTVVNTEAFF
v_call: TRBV10-3; j_call: TRBJ1-5; cdr3_aa: CAISERGQPQHF
v_call: TRBV28; j_call: TRBJ1-6; cdr3_aa: CATYRDRVSSPLHF
v_call: TRBV6-5; j_call: TRBJ2-1; cdr3_aa: CASSYEGGTYNEQFF
v_call: TRBV19; j_call: TRBJ2-2; cdr3_aa: CASSLQTSGRYTGELFF
v_call: TRBV7-9; j_call: TRBJ2-5; cdr3_aa: CASSFQGGYQETQYF
v_call: TRBV11-1; j_call: TRBJ1-2; cdr3_aa: CASSLLQGANLYGYTF
v_call: TRBV6-1; j_call: TRBJ2-1; cdr3_aa: CASSEASGGYNEQFF
v_call: TRBV28; j_call: TRBJ2-1; cdr3_aa: CASSSPGRGHSEQFF
v_call: TRBV2; j_call: TRBJ1-4; cdr3_aa: CASSLRTVGQGYEKLFF
v_call: TRBV5-1; j_call: TRBJ1-6; cdr3_aa: CASSWEGSPNSPLHF
v_call: TRBV3-1/TRBV3-2; j_call: TRBJ1-2; cdr3_aa: CASSRTPVLGYGYTF
v_call: TRBV18; j_call: TRBJ2-7; cdr3_aa: CASSPAQGFEQYF